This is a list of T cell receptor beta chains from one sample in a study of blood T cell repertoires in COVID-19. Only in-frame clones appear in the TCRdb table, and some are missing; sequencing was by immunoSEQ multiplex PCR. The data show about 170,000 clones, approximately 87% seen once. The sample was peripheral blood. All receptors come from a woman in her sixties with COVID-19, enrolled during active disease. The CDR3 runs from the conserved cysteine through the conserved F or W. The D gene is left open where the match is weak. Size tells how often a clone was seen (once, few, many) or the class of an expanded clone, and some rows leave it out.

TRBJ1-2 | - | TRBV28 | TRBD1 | CASSRVRGVYGYTF | TGTGCCAGCAGTCGAGTCAGGGGGGTCTATGGCTACACCTTC
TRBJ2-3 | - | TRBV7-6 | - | CASSLEGWSRTDTQYF | TGTGCCAGCAGCTTAGAAGGATGGAGTCGCACAGATACGCAGTATTTT
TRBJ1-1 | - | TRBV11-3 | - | CASSPMTAEAFF | TGTGCCAGCAGCCCAATGACAGCTGAAGCTTTCTTT
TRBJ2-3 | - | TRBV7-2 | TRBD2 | CASSFVLAGGSDTQYF | TGTGCCAGCAGCTTCGTTCTAGCGGGAGGTTCAGATACGCAGTATTTT
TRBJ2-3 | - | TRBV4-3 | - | CASSQAFYFTDTQYF | TGCGCCAGCAGCCAAGCGTTCTACTTCACAGATACGCAGTATTTT
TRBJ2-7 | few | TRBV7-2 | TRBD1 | CASSADRGRLDEQYF | TGTGCCAGCAGCGCCGACAGGGGGCGCTTAGACGAGCAGTACTTC
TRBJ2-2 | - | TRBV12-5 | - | CASGLNTTGRGYPGELFF | TGTGCTAGTGGTTTGAACACCACGGGCAGGGGTTACCCCGGGGAGCTGTTTTTT
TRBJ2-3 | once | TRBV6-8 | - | CASSTFLTSTDTQYF | TGTGCCAGCAGCACTTTTCTTACTAGCACAGATACGCAGTATTTT
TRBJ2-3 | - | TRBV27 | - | CASRPVGGATDTQYF | TGTGCCAGCAGACCCGTTGGAGGGGCGACAGATACGCAGTATTTT
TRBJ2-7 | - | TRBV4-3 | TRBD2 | CASSAGTSYEQYF | TGCGCCAGCAGCGCCGGGACTAGTTACGAGCAGTACTTC
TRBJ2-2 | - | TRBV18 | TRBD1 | CASSPRTGLENGELFF | TGTGCCAGCTCACCAAGGACAGGATTAGAGAACGGGGAGCTGTTTTTT
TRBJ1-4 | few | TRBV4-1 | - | CASSQGDTTNEKLFF | TGCGCCAGCAGCCAAGGGGACACAACTAATGAAAAACTGTTTTTT
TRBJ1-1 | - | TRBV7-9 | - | CASSFMGGRASPLEAFF | TGTGCCAGCAGCTTTATGGGGGGGAGGGCAAGCCCCTTAGAAGCTTTCTTT
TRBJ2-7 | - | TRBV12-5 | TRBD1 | CASGLGGQTPGF | TGTGCTAGTGGTTTGGGGGGACAGACCCCGGGCTTC
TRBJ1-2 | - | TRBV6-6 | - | CASSSLLTTNYGYTF | TGTGCCAGCAGTTCCCTACTTACTACTAACTATGGCTACACCTTC
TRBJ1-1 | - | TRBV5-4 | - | CASSFDGIGTEAFF | TGTGCCAGCAGCTTCGACGGGATAGGAACTGAAGCTTTCTTT
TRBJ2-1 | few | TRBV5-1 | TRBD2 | CASSLEASGAYNEQFF | TGCGCCAGCAGCTTGGAGGCTAGCGGAGCCTACAATGAGCAGTTCTTC
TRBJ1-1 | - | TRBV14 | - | CASSQDIGGGTEAFF | TGTGCCAGCAGCCAAGATATTGGAGGCGGCACTGAAGCTTTCTTT
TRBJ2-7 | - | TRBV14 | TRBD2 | CASSQGGLVFNEQYF | TGTGCCAGCAGCCAAGGCGGACTAGTCTTCAACGAGCAGTACTTC
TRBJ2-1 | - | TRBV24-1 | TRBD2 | CATSDYGLAGGNEQFF | TGTGCCACCAGTGATTATGGACTAGCGGGAGGCAATGAGCAGTTCTTC
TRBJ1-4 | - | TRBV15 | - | CATSGGGEKLFF | TGTGCCACCAGCGGGGGGGGTGAAAAACTGTTTTTT
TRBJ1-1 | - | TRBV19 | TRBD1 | CASSHRTGMNTEAFF | TGTGCCAGTAGTCATCGGACAGGGATGAACACTGAAGCTTTCTTT
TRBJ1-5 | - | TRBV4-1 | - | CASSQDAGFFQPQHF | TGCGCCAGCAGCCAAGATGCGGGGTTTTTTCAGCCCCAGCATTTT
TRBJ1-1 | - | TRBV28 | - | CASTQTATEAFF | TGTGCCAGCACGCAGACAGCCACTGAAGCTTTCTTT
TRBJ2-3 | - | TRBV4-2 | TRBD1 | CASSQEGPDRGLTDTQYF | TGTGCCAGCAGCCAAGAGGGCCCGGACAGGGGGCTCACAGATACGCAGTATTTT
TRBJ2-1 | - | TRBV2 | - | CASSGSPEQFF | TGTGCCAGCAGTGGTAGTCCCGAGCAGTTCTTC
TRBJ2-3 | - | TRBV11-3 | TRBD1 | CASSVGQGPTDTQYF | TGTGCCAGCAGCGTAGGACAGGGGCCCACAGATACGCAGTATTTT
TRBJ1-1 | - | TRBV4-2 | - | CASSHSKGDRMNTEAFF | TGTGCCAGCAGCCACTCGAAGGGGGACCGCATGAACACTGAAGCTTTCTTT
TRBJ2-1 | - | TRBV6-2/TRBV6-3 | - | CASSHTLGNEQFF | TGTGCCAGCAGTCATACACTAGGGAATGAGCAGTTCTTC
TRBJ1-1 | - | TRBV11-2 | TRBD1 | CASSRQGESFF | TGTGCCAGCAGCCGACAGGGGGAGTCTTTCTTT
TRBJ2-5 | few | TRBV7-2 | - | CASSFRQGGETQYF | TGTGCCAGCAGCTTTCGACAGGGAGGAGAGACCCAGTACTTC
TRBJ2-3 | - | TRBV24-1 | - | CATSDPITDTQYF | TGTGCCACCAGTGATCCTATCACAGATACGCAGTATTTT
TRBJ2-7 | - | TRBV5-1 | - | CASSPSRVYEQYF | TGCGCCAGCAGCCCTAGCCGGGTTTACGAGCAGTACTTC
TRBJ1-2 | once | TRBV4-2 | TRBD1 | CASSQIGTGGSYGYTF | TGTGCCAGCAGCCAAATTGGGACAGGGGGCTCCTATGGCTACACCTTC
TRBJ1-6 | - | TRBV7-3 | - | CASSTGGRGSPLHF | TGTGCCAGCAGCACCGGGGGGAGGGGATCACCCCTCCACTTT
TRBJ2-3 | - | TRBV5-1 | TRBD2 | CASSSQPSGRTDTQYF | TGCGCCAGCAGCTCTCAGCCTAGCGGGAGAACAGATACGCAGTATTTT
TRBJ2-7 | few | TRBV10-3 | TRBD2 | CAISVAGGVYEQYF | TGTGCCATCAGTGTAGCGGGAGGGGTCTACGAGCAGTACTTC
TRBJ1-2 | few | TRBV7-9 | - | CASSLEHHPYGYTF | TGTGCCAGCAGCTTAGAACACCACCCCTATGGCTACACCTTC
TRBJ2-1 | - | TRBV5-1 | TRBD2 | CASSLVAGAYNEQFF | TGCGCCAGCAGCTTAGTAGCGGGGGCTTACAATGAGCAGTTCTTC
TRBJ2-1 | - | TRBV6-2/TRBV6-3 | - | CASSYSVSAGHASYNEQFF | TGTGCCAGCAGTTACTCGGTGTCCGCGGGCCATGCCTCCTACAATGAGCAGTTCTTC
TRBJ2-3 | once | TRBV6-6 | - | CATTLSGTLSTDTQYF | TGTGCCACCACCTTGTCCGGGACACTTAGCACAGATACGCAGTATTTT
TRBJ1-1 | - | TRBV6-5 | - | CASSYSAGRTEAFF | TGTGCCAGCAGTTACTCGGCGGGGCGGACTGAAGCTTTCTTT
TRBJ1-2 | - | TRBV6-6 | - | CASTPGGNYYGYTF | TGTGCCAGCACCCCTGGCGGCAATTACTATGGCTACACCTTC
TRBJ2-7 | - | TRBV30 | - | CAWSPGGHGQYF | TGTGCCTGGAGTCCCGGGGGGCACGGGCAGTACTTC
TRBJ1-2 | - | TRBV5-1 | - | CASSWTATNYGYTF | TGCGCCAGCAGCTGGACAGCTACTAACTATGGCTACACCTTC
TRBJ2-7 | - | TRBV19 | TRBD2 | CASSIPGLAFGEQYF | TGTGCCAGTAGTATCCCGGGACTAGCTTTTGGGGAGCAGTACTTC
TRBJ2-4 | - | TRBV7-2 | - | CASSPTDLAKNIQYF | TGTGCCAGCAGCCCTACAGACCTAGCCAAAAACATTCAGTACTTC
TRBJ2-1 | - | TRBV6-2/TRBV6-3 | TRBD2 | CASSYSGLANEQFF | TGTGCCAGCAGTTACTCGGGACTAGCAAATGAGCAGTTCTTC
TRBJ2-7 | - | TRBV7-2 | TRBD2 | CASSVSSGVSYEQYF | TGTGCCAGCAGCGTCTCTAGCGGGGTATCCTACGAGCAGTACTTC
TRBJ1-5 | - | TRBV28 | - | CASSFSGYDQPQHF | TGTGCCAGCAGTTTCTCAGGGTACGATCAGCCCCAGCATTTT
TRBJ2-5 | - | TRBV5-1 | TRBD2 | CASSPGLAGKETQYF | TGCGCCAGCAGCCCGGGACTAGCGGGAAAAGAGACCCAGTACTTC
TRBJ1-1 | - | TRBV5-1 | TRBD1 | CASSLDRVTEAFF | TGCGCCAGCAGCCTCGACAGGGTCACTGAAGCTTTCTTT
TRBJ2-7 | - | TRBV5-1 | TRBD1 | CASSTGTGAYEQYF | TGCGCCAGCAGCACGGGGACAGGGGCCTACGAGCAGTACTTC
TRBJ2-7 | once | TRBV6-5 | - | CASSSSWDTYYEQYF | TGTGCCAGCAGTTCCAGCTGGGACACCTACTACGAGCAGTACTTC
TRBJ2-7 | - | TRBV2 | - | CASGSEQYF | TGTGCCAGCGGCTCCGAGCAGTACTTC